This T cell receptor beta chain was retrieved from a study of vaccination and CD4 T cells after COVID-19. In the study overall: Post-vaccine sampling followed dose two by a median roughly 74 days (range 14 to 241). The authors used overlapping spike peptides from SARS-CoV-2, HCoV-NL63, HCoV-OC43 and HCoV-229E to stimulate cells.

With respect to this clonotype: Its cognate antigen is unknown.

Per the germline V gene, CDR1 is SGHTA and CDR2 is FQGNSA. Losses at the gene ends were 1 base for V and 5 bases for J; bases not matched to a gene: 6. The CDR3 contains 16 residues. As to treatment: roughly 11-day PBMC culture with coronavirus spike peptide pools or control peptides (ViraFEST assay). Using peptide pools, antigen-specific T cells were expanded in ViraFEST before TCRs were sequenced. Oncomine TCR Beta short-read sequencing was applied to DNA from cultured CD4+ T cells. Cultured CD4+ T cells were the source of extracted genomic DNA. Each CDR3 protein is one row after TCRdb ran MiXCR on the PCR reads. The table lists around 19,000 distinct CDR3 sequences, under 45% of them singletons, with approximately 6.5% in the top ten.

The sequence was obtained from a human donor who had recovered from COVID-19. The sample consisted of CD4+ T cells from blood, cultured in vitro, taken before SARS-CoV-2 vaccination. J is TRBJ2-7 and V is TRBV7-2; 12 bases line up with TRBD2. DNA for the CDR3: TGTGCCAGCAGCTTAGTGACTAGCGGGAGTCTCGACGAGCAGTACTTC. It codes for CASSLVTSGSLDEQYF.